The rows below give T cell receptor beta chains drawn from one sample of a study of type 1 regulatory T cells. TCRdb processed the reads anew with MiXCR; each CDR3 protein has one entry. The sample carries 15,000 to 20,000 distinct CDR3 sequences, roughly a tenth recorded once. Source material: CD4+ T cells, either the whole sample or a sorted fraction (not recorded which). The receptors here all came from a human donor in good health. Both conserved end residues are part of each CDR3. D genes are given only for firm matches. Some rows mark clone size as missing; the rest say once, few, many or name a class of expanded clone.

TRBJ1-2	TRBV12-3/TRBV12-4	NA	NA	CASSSTPGAHYGYTF	TGTGCCAGCAGTTCGACTCCGGGCGCGCACTATGGCTACACCTTC
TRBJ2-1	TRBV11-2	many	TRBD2	CASSPHGASGGNEQFF	TGTGCCAGCAGCCCACACGGGGCTAGCGGGGGCAATGAGCAGTTCTTC
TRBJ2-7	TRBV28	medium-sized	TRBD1	CASSSEQGAGYEQYF	TGTGCCAGCAGCTCGGAACAGGGGGCAGGGTACGAGCAGTACTTC
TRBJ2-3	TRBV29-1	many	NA	CNVLRDEVPDTQYF	TGCAACGTGTTACGGGATGAGGTCCCAGATACGCAGTATTTT
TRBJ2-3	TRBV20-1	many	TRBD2	CSAETSGTDTQYF	TGCAGTGCCGAGACTAGCGGGACAGATACGCAGTATTTT
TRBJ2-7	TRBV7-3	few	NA	CASSLLDSYEQYF	TGTGCCAGCAGCTTACTAGACTCCTACGAGCAGTACTTC
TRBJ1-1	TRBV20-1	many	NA	CSARGNPNTEAFF	TGCAGTGCTAGGGGCAACCCAAACACTGAAGCTTTCTTT
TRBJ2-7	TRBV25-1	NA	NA	CASTPQVIFSYEQYF	TGTGCCAGCACCCCGCAGGTTATCTTCTCCTACGAGCAGTACTTC
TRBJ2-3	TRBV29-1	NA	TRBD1	CSVRGQSTDTQYF	TGCAGCGTCAGGGGGCAGAGCACAGATACGCAGTATTTT
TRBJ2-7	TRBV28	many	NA	CASSVDWQNGYEQYF	TGTGCCAGCAGTGTGGACTGGCAGAATGGCTACGAGCAGTACTTC
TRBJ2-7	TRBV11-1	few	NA	CASSLAGKAYEQYF	TGTGCCAGCAGCTTAGCCGGAAAGGCCTACGAGCAGTACTTC
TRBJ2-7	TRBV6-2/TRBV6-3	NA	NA	CASSPAGFSYGQYF	TGTGCCAGCAGTCCCGCCGGTTTTTCCTACGGGCAGTACTTC
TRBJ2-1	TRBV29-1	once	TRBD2	CSVRVTSDSYNEQFF	TGCAGCGTTCGAGTGACTAGCGATTCCTACAATGAGCAGTTCTTC
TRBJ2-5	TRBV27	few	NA	CAGRRGGKGETQYF	TGTGCCGGCAGAAGGGGTGGAAAGGGAGAGACCCAGTACTTC
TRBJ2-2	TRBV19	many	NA	CASVMQKGTGELFF	TGTGCCAGTGTTATGCAGAAGGGCACCGGGGAGCTGTTTTTT
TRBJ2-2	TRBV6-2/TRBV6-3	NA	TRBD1	CASSYRRDRVDTGELFF	TGTGCCAGCAGTTACCGCCGGGACAGGGTCGACACCGGGGAGCTGTTTTTT
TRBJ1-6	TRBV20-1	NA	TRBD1	CSATGTGGDWRNSPLHF	TGCAGTGCAACCGGGACAGGGGGCGATTGGCGTAATTCACCCCTCCACTTT
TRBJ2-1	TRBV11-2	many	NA	CASSLVPGFEQFF	TGTGCCAGCAGCTTAGTCCCGGGCTTTGAGCAGTTCTTC
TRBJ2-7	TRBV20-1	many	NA	CSAPPSDSHYEQYF	TGCAGTGCTCCACCATCTGACAGCCACTACGAGCAGTACTTC
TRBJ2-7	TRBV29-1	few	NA	CSVEVRAGSRYEQYF	TGCAGCGTTGAAGTACGGGCCGGGAGTAGATACGAGCAGTACTTC
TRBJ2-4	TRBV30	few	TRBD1	CAVGGTGKGGIQYF	TGTGCTGTCGGGGGGACAGGGAAGGGCGGCATTCAGTACTTC
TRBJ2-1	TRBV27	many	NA	CASTDQEQFF	TGTGCCAGCACGGATCAGGAGCAGTTCTTC
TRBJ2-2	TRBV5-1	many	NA	CASTPERVKGELFF	TGCGCCAGTACCCCCGAGCGGGTCAAGGGGGAGCTGTTTTTT
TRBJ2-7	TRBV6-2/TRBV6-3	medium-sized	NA	CASSYSSGLGYEQYF	TGTGCCAGCAGTTACTCGTCAGGGCTGGGCTACGAGCAGTACTTC
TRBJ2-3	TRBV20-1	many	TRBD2	CSASGRLAGSTDTQYF	TGCAGTGCTAGTGGACGGCTAGCGGGTAGCACAGATACGCAGTATTTT
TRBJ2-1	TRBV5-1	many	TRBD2	CASSFLSSGVYNEQFF	TGCGCCAGCAGCTTTTTGTCTAGCGGAGTCTACAATGAGCAGTTCTTC
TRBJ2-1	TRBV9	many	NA	CASSVVGGEQFF	TGTGCCAGCAGCGTAGTTGGGGGTGAGCAGTTCTTC
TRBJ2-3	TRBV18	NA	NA	CASSEVADTQYF	TGTGCCAGCTCTGAAGTCGCAGATACGCAGTATTTT
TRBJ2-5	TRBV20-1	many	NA	CSASSRQETQYF	TGCAGTGCTAGCAGCAGGCAAGAGACCCAGTACTTC
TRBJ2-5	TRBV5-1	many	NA	CASSDGLTGGETQYF	TGCGCCAGCAGCGACGGACTAACCGGGGGAGAGACCCAGTACTTC
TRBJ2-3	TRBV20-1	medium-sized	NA	CSARDEAGPVATQYF	TGCAGTGCTAGAGATGAGGCGGGGCCGGTGGCTACGCAGTATTTT
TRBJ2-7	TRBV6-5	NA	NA	CASSYSFGPGEQYF	TGTGCCAGCAGTTACTCGTTTGGGCCGGGCGAGCAGTACTTC
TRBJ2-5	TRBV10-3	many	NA	CAISGQLQETQYF	TGTGCCATCAGTGGACAGTTACAAGAGACCCAGTACTTC
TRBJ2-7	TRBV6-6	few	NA	CASSQPSRWVQYF	TGTGCCAGCAGCCAGCCCTCTCGTTGGGTGCAGTACTTC
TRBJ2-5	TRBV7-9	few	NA	CASSLGGSETQYF	TGTGCCAGCAGCTTAGGAGGAAGCGAGACCCAGTACTTC
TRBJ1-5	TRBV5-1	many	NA	CASSFSPGGNQPQHF	TGCGCCAGCAGCTTTAGTCCGGGAGGGAATCAGCCCCAGCATTTT
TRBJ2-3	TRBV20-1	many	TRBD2	CSATSWTSGTTDTQYF	TGCAGTGCTACCTCTTGGACTAGCGGGACCACAGATACGCAGTATTTT
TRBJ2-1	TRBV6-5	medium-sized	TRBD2	CASSQAGLAGVIEQFF	TGTGCCAGCAGTCAAGCGGGACTAGCGGGAGTAATTGAGCAGTTCTTC
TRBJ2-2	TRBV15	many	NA	CATSRVGLDTGELFF	TGTGCCACCAGCAGAGTGGGGTTGGACACCGGGGAGCTGTTTTTT
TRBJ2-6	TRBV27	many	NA	CASSLSRARGQSSGANVLTF	TGTGCCAGCAGTTTATCGAGAGCCAGGGGACAATCCTCTGGGGCCAACGTCCTGACTTTC
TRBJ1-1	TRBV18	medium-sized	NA	CASSPGVGWDGTEAFF	TGTGCCAGCTCACCCGGGGTGGGATGGGACGGCACTGAAGCTTTCTTT
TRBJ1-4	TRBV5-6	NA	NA	CASSLTGVNEKLFF	TGTGCCAGCAGCTTGACAGGAGTCAATGAAAAACTGTTTTTT
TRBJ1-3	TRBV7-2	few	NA	CASSRGPSLQGNTIYF	TGTGCCAGCAGCCGGGGACCGAGTCTTCAGGGAAACACCATATATTTT
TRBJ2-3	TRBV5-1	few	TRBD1	CASSFDRGTQYF	TGCGCCAGCAGCTTTGACAGGGGTACGCAGTATTTT
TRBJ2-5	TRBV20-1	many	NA	CSATRDVLQETQYF	TGCAGTGCTACCCGGGACGTCCTCCAAGAGACCCAGTACTTC
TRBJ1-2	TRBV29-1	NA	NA	CSVDQGHRGYTF	TGCAGCGTTGACCAGGGACATAGGGGCTACACCTTC
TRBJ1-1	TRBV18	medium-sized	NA	CASSPEAGGRTEAFF	TGTGCCAGCTCACCAGAGGCGGGAGGGAGAACTGAAGCTTTCTTT
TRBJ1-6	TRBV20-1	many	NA	CSARDNGQGGSPLHF	TGCAGTGCTAGAGATAATGGGCAGGGAGGCTCACCCCTCCACTTT
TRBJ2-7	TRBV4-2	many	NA	CASSQWTAGEQYF	TGTGCCAGCAGCCAGTGGACTGCGGGGGAGCAGTACTTC
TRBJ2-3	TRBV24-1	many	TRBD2	CATSDVGLAGTDTQYF	TGTGCCACCAGTGACGTGGGACTAGCGGGCACAGATACGCAGTATTTT
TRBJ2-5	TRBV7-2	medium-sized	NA	CASSLAHRETQYF	TGTGCCAGCAGCTTAGCGCACAGAGAGACCCAGTACTTC